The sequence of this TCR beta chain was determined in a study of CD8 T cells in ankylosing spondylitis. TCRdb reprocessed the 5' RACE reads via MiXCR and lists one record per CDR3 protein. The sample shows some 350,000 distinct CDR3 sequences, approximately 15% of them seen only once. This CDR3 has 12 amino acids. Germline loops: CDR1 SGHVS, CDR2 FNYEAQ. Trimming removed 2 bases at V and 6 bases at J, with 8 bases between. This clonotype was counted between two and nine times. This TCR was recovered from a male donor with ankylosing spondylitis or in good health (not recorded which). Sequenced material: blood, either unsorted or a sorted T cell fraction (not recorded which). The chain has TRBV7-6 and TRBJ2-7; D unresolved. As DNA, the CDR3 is TGTGCCAGCAGCTTAAGAGGTGGCGAGCAGTACTTC. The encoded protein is CASSLRGGEQYF.